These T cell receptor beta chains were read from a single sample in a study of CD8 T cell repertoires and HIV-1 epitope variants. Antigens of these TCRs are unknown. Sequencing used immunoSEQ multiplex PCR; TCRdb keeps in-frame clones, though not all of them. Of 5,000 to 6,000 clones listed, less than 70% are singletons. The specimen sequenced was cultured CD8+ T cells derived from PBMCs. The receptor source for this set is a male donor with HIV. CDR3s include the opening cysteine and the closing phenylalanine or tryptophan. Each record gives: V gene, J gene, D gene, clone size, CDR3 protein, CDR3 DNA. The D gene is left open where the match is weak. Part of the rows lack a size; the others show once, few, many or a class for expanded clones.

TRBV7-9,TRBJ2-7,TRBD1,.,CASSFTGAPEQYF,TGTGCCAGCAGTTTTACAGGGGCCCCGGAGCAGTACTTC
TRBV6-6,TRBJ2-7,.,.,CASSSPEDSGTYEQYF,TGTGCCAGCAGTTCCCCCGAGGATAGCGGAACCTACGAGCAGTACTTC
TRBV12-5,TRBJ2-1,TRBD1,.,CASGIFRDRGDNEQFF,TGTGCTAGTGGCATCTTCCGGGACAGGGGGGACAATGAGCAGTTCTTC
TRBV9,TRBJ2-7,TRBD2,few,CASSVGLARYSYEQYF,TGTGCCAGCAGCGTAGGACTAGCGAGGTATTCCTACGAGCAGTACTTC
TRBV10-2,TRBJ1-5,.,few,CASSEGEWVSDQPQHF,TGCGCCAGCAGTGAAGGGGAATGGGTTTCCGATCAGCCCCAGCATTTT
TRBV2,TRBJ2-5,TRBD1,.,CASSEDPGTGEGETQYF,TGTGCCAGCAGTGAAGATCCCGGGACAGGGGAAGGGGAGACCCAGTACTTC
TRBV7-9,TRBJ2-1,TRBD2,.,CASSGDAGGYSYNEQFF,TGTGCCAGCAGCGGAGATGCGGGAGGTTACTCCTACAATGAGCAGTTCTTC
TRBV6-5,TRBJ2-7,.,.,CASSYSTTDGYEQYF,TGTGCCAGCAGTTACTCAACAACCGACGGCTATGAGCAGTACTTC
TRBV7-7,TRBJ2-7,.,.,CASSPDSSYEQYF,TGTGCCAGCAGCCCGGACAGTTCCTACGAGCAGTACTTC
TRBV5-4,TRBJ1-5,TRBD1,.,CASSLDRGSNQPQHF,TGTGCCAGCAGCCTGGACAGGGGGAGCAATCAGCCCCAGCATTTT
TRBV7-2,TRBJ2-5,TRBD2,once,CASSVLAGETEETQYF,TGTGCCAGCAGCGTACTAGCGGGGGAGACGGAGGAGACCCAGTACTTC